The text below deals with one T cell receptor (beta chain). What it binds is unknown. CDR3 length equals 13 residues. Germline CDR1 and CDR2: MNHNS and SASEGT. The ends lost 4 bases at V and 8 bases at J; junction bases unmatched: 5. Unique molecular identifiers tagged individual cDNA molecules. TCRdb re-called the 5' RACE reads with MiXCR, one entry per CDR3 protein. In the table there are some 60,000 distinct CDR3 sequences, 8% to 10% of which are singletons. The source of the sample is a study of early T cells in non-severe SARS-CoV-2 infection. Study-level information: Bulk RNA from unsorted whole blood was sequenced; chains were unpaired. Regarding the study as a whole: CD4 and private specificities were missed by VDJdb matching, which favored anti-spike CD8 responses.

The specimen sequenced was whole blood. The genes are TRBV6-1 and TRBJ1-2, with 9 bases lining up with TRBD1. The TCR was taken from an adult who was a healthcare worker with PCR-confirmed SARS-CoV-2 infection or an uninfected control (not recorded which). CDR3 in amino acids: CASSAQGAGGYTF. Written as DNA, the CDR3 is TGTGCCAGCAGTGCACAGGGGGCCGGCGGCTACACCTTC.